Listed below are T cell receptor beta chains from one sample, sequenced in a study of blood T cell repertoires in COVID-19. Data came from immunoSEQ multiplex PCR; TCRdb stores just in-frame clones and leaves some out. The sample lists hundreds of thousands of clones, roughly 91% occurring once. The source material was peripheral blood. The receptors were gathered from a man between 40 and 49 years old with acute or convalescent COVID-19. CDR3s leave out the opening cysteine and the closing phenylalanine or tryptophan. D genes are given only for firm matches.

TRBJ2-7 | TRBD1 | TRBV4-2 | ASSRTGEDGQY
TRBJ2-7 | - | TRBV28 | ASSLRAGWGEQY
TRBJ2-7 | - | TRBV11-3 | ASSLGTGGIDEQY
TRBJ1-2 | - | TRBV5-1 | ASSRTAEGNGYT
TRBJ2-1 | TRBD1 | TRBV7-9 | ASSLPAGGNDNEQF
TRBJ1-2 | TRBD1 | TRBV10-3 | AISESIFRDRVTSYGYT
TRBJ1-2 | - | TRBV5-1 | ASSFGEVYGYT
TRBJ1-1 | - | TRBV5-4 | ASSLGPQGSSGFGAF
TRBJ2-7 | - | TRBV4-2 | ASSQPGPGAYEQY
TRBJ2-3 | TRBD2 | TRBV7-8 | ASSLGGEFRTQY
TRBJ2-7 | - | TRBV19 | ASSKGAVQY
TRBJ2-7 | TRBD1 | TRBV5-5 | ASSSSGTGVYEQY
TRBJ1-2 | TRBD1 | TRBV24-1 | ATSEQGRYT
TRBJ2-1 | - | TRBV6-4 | ASSAQPGLLSNEQF
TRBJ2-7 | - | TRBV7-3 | ASSLRGGAYEQY
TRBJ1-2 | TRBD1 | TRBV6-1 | ASSETGRGYT
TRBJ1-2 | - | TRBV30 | AWGWRGAIYGYT
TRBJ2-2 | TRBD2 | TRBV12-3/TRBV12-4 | ASSLRGTGELF
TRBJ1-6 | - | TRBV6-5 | ASRPPAGMESPLH
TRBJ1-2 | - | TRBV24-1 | ATRSTGTTDGYT
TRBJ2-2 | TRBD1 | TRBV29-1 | SVTGQTGELF
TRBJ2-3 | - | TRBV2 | ASSRRGTTSTDTQY
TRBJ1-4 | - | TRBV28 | ASKSPRGSTNEKLF
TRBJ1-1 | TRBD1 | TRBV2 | ASSNDRVTEAF
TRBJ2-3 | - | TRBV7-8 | ASSLVHSGAGTDTQY
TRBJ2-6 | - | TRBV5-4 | ASSLAQAGANVLT
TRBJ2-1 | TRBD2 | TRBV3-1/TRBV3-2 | ASSPWELAGGEQF
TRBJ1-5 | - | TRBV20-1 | SASTGGGNQPQH
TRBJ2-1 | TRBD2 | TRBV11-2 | ASSLGGGAWDEQF
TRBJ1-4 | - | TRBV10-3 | AIENPDGGKLF
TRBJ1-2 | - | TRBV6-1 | ASSEADTLNYGYT
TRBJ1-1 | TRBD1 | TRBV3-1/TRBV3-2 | ASSYEQGEAF
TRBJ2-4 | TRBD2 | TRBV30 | AWSLAGHGGKNIQY
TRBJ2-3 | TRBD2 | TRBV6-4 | ASSAEGLAGQRLY
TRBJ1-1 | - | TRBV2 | ASSVLATTEAF
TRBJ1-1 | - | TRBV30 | AWILPSGDTEAF
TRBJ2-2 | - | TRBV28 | AIRDGGTGELF
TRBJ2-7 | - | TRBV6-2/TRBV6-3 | ASSYPWDTSSYEQY
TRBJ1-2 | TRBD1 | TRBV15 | ATSRDRANYGYT
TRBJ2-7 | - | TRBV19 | ASSETLTLSYEQY
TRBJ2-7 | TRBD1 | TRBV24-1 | ATSDPRGYRLY
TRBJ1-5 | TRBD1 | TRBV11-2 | ASSLDDRSGTGGFITQH
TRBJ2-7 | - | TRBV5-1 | ASSLAGDEQY
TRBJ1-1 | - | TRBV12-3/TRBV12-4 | ASHLQGYTEAF
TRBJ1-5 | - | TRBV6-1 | ASSEALQPQH
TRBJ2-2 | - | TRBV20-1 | SARATGELF